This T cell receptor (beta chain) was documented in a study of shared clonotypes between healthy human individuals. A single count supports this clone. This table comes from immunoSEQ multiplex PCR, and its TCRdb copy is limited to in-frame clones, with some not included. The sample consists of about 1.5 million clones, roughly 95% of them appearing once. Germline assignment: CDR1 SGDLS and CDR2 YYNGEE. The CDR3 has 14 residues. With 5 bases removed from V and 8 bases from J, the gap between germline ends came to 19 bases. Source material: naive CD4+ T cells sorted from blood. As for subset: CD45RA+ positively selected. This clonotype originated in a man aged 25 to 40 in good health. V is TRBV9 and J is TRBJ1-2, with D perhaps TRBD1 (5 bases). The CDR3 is CASRGVGPIQGYTF. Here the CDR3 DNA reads TGTGCCAGCAGGGGGGTGGGACCCATTCAAGGCTACACCTTC.